Following are 22 T cell receptor beta chains from one sample sequenced in a study of OX40 agonist ivuxolimab in advanced cancers. Receptor libraries were prepared by the immunoSEQ multiplex PCR assay. TCRdb mirrors the immuneACCESS table, restricted to in-frame sequences. Some clones are absent from its copies; in checked studies, under half trace to an unresolved V gene, and the reason for the others is unknown. This sample comprises around 33,000 clones, roughly 85% of them detected only once. The ten biggest clones cover 2% to 3% of the sample. Material: CD4+ or CD8+ T cells sorted from blood, obtained in a trial of the OX40 agonist ivuxolimab. The receptor set was obtained from an adult with an advanced solid tumor such as melanoma, head and neck, liver or kidney cancer.

As concerns this clone: Distinct nucleotide sequences in the sample also encode this CDR3. This sequence joins TRBV7-2 and TRBJ2-2, with D possibly TRBD1 on 5 matching bases. Trimming left V 5 bases short and J 0 bases short, with 13 bases between. The CDR3 length is 16 residues. Germline V gene sequence: CDR1 SGHTA, CDR2 FQGNSA. The CDR3 region has the DNA TGTGCCAGCAGCCTAAGACAGCCAACGAACACCGGGGAGCTGTTTTTT. Translating gives CASSLRQPTNTGELFF.

About this clone: The same CDR3 arises from other DNA sequences in this sample as well. The chain employs TRBV5-1 and TRBJ2-5; no firm D call. CDR1 SGHRS and CDR2 YFSETQ come from the germline V gene. Deletions cut 0 bases from V and 2 bases from J, with 2 bases between. The CDR3 loop spans 12 amino acids. CDR3 nucleotides: TGCGCCAGCAGCTTGGCTCAAGAGACCCAGTACTTC. It encodes CASSLAQETQYF.

The chain has TRBV11-2 and TRBJ2-1; no clear D gene. CDR3 length: 12 residues. The V end lost 1 base, the J end lost 5 bases, and 3 bases lay between the germline ends. In germline, CDR1 is SGHAT, CDR2 FQNNGV. The CDR3 sequence: CASSLANNEQFF. The CDR3 DNA sequence: TGTGCCAGCAGCTTAGCGAACAATGAGCAGTTCTTC.

The V gene is TRBV9, the J gene TRBJ2-1; 12 bases agree with TRBD2. The ends lost 0 bases at V and 0 bases at J; junction bases unmatched: 7. Germline values: CDR1 SGDLS, CDR2 YYNGEE. This CDR3 contains 19 residues. For the CDR3, the DNA is TGTGCCAGCAGCGTAGCTACCCTAGCGGGGGGGAGCTCCTACAATGAGCAGTTCTTC. Translated: CASSVATLAGGSSYNEQFF.

The chain couples TRBV29-1 to TRBJ1-4, with a tentative D call TRBD1 (5 bases). The CDR3 is 14 amino acids. Trimming shortened V by 2 bases and J by 6 bases, and 13 bases separated the two germline ends. In germline, CDR1 is SQVTM, CDR2 ANQGSEA. CDR3 amino acids: CSVESVGEHEKLFF. CDR3 bases: TGCAGCGTTGAATCGGTGGGGGAGCATGAAAAACTGTTTTTT.

The chain is built from TRBV7-2 and TRBJ2-2; the D gene is possibly TRBD1 (5 bases). The length of the CDR3 is 16 residues. V was pared by 1 base and J by 7 bases, with 16 bases between. CDR1 is SGHTA, CDR2 FQGNSA, per germline. CDR3 nucleotides: TGTGCCAGCAGCTTAGGGGCGTTGCAGGGCATCGGGGAGCTGTTTTTT. Translated, it gives CASSLGALQGIGELFF.

The genes are TRBV4-1 and TRBJ1-6; the D is unclear. The CDR3 covers 15 residues. V dropped 0 bases and J dropped 8 bases, with 11 bases sitting between them. Looked up from germline, CDR1 is MGHRA and CDR2 is YSYEKL. In nucleotides, the CDR3 is TGCGCCAGCAGCCAAGATCACGTGACTCATTCACCCCTCCACTTT. Translated: CASSQDHVTHSPLHF.

The chain employs TRBV14 and TRBJ1-4; the D is unclear. This CDR3 is 18 amino acids long. V lost 2 bases and J lost 0, with 16 bases in between. The germline CDR1 and CDR2 sequences are SGHDN and FVKESK. Written as DNA, the CDR3 is TGTGCCAGCAGCCAAAGGTCCTACACCACTGCAACTAATGAAAAACTGTTTTTT. It encodes CASSQRSYTTATNEKLFF.

The V call is TRBV30, the J call TRBJ1-2; tentative D call: TRBD1 (5 bases). The CDR3 sequence is 16 residues long. V was shortened by 2 bases and J by 5 bases, with 21 bases between the two germline ends. Germline-derived CDR1 and CDR2 are GTSNPN and SVGIG (reference sequence). Written as DNA, the CDR3 is TGTGCCTGGAGTAGGGGCGGACTTCGCATCCTTTATGGCTACACCTTC. Protein sequence: CAWSRGGLRILYGYTF.

The chain links TRBV11-3 to TRBJ2-1, with unresolved D. The CDR3 extends over 13 amino acids. V was cut by 2 bases and J by 9 bases, with 11 bases left in between. From germline, CDR1 is SGHNT and CDR2 YENEEA. This chain's CDR3 is CASSLLEISEQFF. For the CDR3, the DNA is TGTGCCAGCAGCTTACTTGAAATCAGTGAGCAGTTCTTC.

The chain combines TRBV7-2 with TRBJ2-1, with TRBD2 as a possible D gene (5 bases). CDR1 and CDR2 from the germline V gene are SGHTA and FQGNSA. With 5 bases removed from V and 8 bases from J, the gap between germline ends came to 16 bases. CDR3 length equals 14 residues. In nucleotides, the CDR3 is TGTGCCAGCAGCCCCAGAGGGCCTCTGGATGAGCAGTTCTTC. Its translation: CASSPRGPLDEQFF.

Judged by abundance, this clone is medium-sized (0.01 to 0.1%). V gene TRBV6-5 combines with J gene TRBJ2-4, with 7 bases identical to TRBD1. CDR3 length equals 15 residues. V dropped 2 bases and J dropped 7; count of bases not matched to a gene: 8. Germline loops: CDR1 MNHEY, CDR2 SVGAGI. The CDR3 reads CASSYKLTGRNIQYF. The CDR3 nucleotides are TGTGCCAGCAGTTACAAATTGACAGGGCGGAACATTCAGTACTTC.

This clone was seen once. V and J are TRBV13 and TRBJ1-5; D may be TRBD1 (6 bases). The germline CDR1 and CDR2 sequences are PRHDT and FYEKMQ (reference sequence). This CDR3 has 17 amino acids. Between the trimmed V and J ends, which lost 3 bases and 2 bases, there was a span of 17 bases. The CDR3 DNA follows: TGTGCCAGCAGCTTTAGGGGGAGGGGGGTTGGCAATCAGCCCCAGCATTTT. Its protein is CASSFRGRGVGNQPQHF.

The table lists this clone with a count of one. The V gene is TRBV7-3, the J gene TRBJ2-5; tentatively, D is TRBD1 or TRBD2 (5 bases each). In germline, CDR1 is SGHTA, CDR2 FQGTGA. The CDR3 contains 14 residues. V dropped 5 bases and J dropped 1 base, with 11 bases sitting between them. CDR3 sequence reads: CASSERDGQETQYF. The CDR3, as DNA: TGTGCCAGCAGCGAAAGGGACGGCCAAGAGACCCAGTACTTC.

The V gene is TRBV2, the J gene TRBJ2-3; 15 bases match TRBD2. CDR3 size: 15 residues. After removal of 5 bases from V and 6 bases from J, the junction contained 3 bases not matched to a gene. The germline gives CDR1 SNHLY, CDR2 FYNNEI. CDR3 protein: CASSQGLAGGDTQYF. The CDR3 DNA reads as TGTGCCAGCAGTCAGGGACTAGCGGGAGGCGATACGCAGTATTTT.

The CDR3: CASSYGTSSAFDEQFF. CDR3 DNA: TGTGCCAGCAGCTACGGGACCTCTAGCGCATTCGATGAGCAGTTCTTC. V gene TRBV5-4 combines with J gene TRBJ2-1; possible D gene TRBD2, 6 bases. The V gene's germline CDR1 is SGHNT and CDR2 YYREEE (reference sequence). V dropped 3 bases and J dropped 8 bases, with 21 bases sitting between them. The CDR3 loop spans 16 amino acids.

This chain links TRBV5-1 with TRBJ1-3; D is unresolved. CDR3 length equals 17 residues. V was trimmed by 0 bases and J by 0 bases, leaving 13 bases between them. The germline V gene encodes CDR1 SGHRS and CDR2 YFSETQ. In DNA, the CDR3 is TGCGCCAGCAGCTTGGAACCGAACCTACGCTCTGGAAACACCATATATTTT. Amino acids: CASSLEPNLRSGNTIYF.

This sequence joins TRBV27 and TRBJ1-2; TRBD1 is a possible D gene (5 bases). V lost 6 bases to trimming and J lost 2 bases, with 19 bases between them. The CDR3 has 16 amino acids. Per germline, CDR1 MNHEY and CDR2 SMNVEV (reference sequence). The DNA of the CDR3 is TGTGCCAGCAGCTTCTCCGCCGGGGGGATCAACTATGGCTACACCTTC. Protein sequence: CASSFSAGGINYGYTF.

The V gene is TRBV6-4, the J gene TRBJ2-1; D is uncertain. This CDR3 has 15 residues. Trimming shortened V by 0 bases and J by 5 bases, and 11 bases separated the two germline ends. The germline CDR1 and CDR2 sequences are MRHNA and SNTAGT. This CDR3 is CASSDSGSQNNEQFF. CDR3 nucleotides: TGTGCCAGCAGTGACTCTGGCAGCCAGAACAATGAGCAGTTCTTC.

The rearrangement joins TRBV7-2 to TRBJ1-2, with D possibly TRBD1 on 6 matching bases. CDR1 SGHTA and CDR2 FQGNSA come from the germline V gene. The V end was cut by 4 bases, the J end by 2 bases, with 11 bases between. The CDR3 totals 14 residues. DNA of the CDR3: TGTGCCAGCAGCTCGAGGAGGGGGAACTATGGCTACACCTTC. Translation: CASSSRRGNYGYTF.

The chain has TRBV30 and TRBJ1-6; D call uncertain. From germline, CDR1 is GTSNPN and CDR2 SVGIG (reference sequence). This CDR3 is 12 amino acids long. Trimming removed 2 bases from V and 8 bases from J, with 7 bases in between. For the CDR3, the DNA is TGTGCCTGGAGTCGGTCGTATTCACCCCTCCACTTT. It specifies CAWSRSYSPLHF.

The chain joins TRBV5-6 to TRBJ2-7; D remains ambiguous. Germline V lookup: CDR1 SGHDT, CDR2 YYEEEE. V lost 4 bases to trimming and J lost 2 bases, with 10 bases between them. The CDR3 covers 13 residues. CDR3 sequence reads: CASSTDLAYEQYF. The CDR3 DNA sequence: TGTGCCAGCAGCACCGACTTGGCCTACGAGCAGTACTTC.